The following is a T cell receptor (beta chain) sequence with its context. The antigen it binds to is not known. Base qualities were left out, and no much larger clone turns up one base away. The data stem from a study of coeliac disease (dated by TCRdb to about 2022). About the full investigation: Coeliac patients were categorised as having newly diagnosed active disease, refractory coeliac disease type I, or disease controlled by a gluten-free diet. Next-generation sequencing of rearranged TRB and TRG CDR3 regions was used on small intestinal lymphocyte fractions taken from coeliac and non-coeliac patients. The aim was to characterise TR repertoires of small intestinal T cells in active, refractory type I and gluten-free-diet-treated coeliac disease. Of the 30 or so patients in the full study, about 22 had coeliac disease confirmed by serology and 8 were controls with non-small intestinal disorders. Samples from roughly 27 subjects were successfully TRB sequenced, and these included around 24 paired samples of bulk unsorted intraepithelial and lamina propria cells.

Aliquots of about 470,000 cells were frozen in DMSO/FBS in liquid nitrogen, and one aliquot per fraction was used for sequencing. Endoscopy and small intestinal biopsy were performed in all 30 or so patients in the study. Intraepithelial cells were released by stirring biopsies for one hour at 37°C in RPMI containing EGTA, MgCl2 and 1% FBS. The Qiagen DNeasy blood extraction kit was used to extract genomic DNA from the frozen unsorted cell fractions. Broad study findings and their caveats: The approach was considered by the authors to be unsuitable for unbiased detection of gliadin-specific T cells, as gliadin-specific T cells are scarce and rarely shared between patients. TRB repertoires were largely private; most amino acid sequences were unique to one sample, and V-gene usage did not differ significantly by disease group. Separating intraepithelial cells from lamina propria cells did not give high-purity fractions, so cross-contamination between the two compartments may have occurred. Compared with controls, active coeliac intraepithelial and lamina propria samples had TRB and TRG repertoires of lower clonality, which suggests that diverse T cells were recruited.

Preparation of the library involved the immunoSEQ multiplex PCR assay. In a multiplexed PCR, the TR loci were amplified; reverse primers were designed against J gene segments, whereas forward primers were designed against V gene segments. Amplified CDR3 regions were sequenced on the Illumina HiSeq System. Per the original workflow: A nearest-neighbour algorithm merged closely related reads to remove PCR and sequencing errors and collapse data into unique sequences. Repertoires were summarised by clonality and by T cell density, defined as TR molecules per amount of genomic DNA input. CDR3 amino acid sequences present in at least 80% of unsorted samples were defined as public TRs and were then tested for differential abundance between coeliac and control samples. Disease-group differences in clonality and density were tested with Kruskal-Wallis tests followed by Dunn post-tests. TCRdb stores this immuneACCESS table with in-frame sequences only. Part of the clones is absent; in the studies checked, under half of the shortfall reflects unresolved V genes, and no reason is known for the rest. D and trimming were read from the DNA, whereas the V and J calls and clone size are those reported in that table. Recorded for this sample are roughly 5,100 clones; roughly 58% of them occurred a single time. The biggest ten clones account for 6.5% of the sample.

The sequenced sample consisted of intraepithelial lymphocytes from the gut. The cell subset or site label for this specimen denotes: intraepithelial cell (IEC) fraction of small intestinal biopsy. The sequence was collected from a woman in her 30s with active celiac disease.

The CDR3 is CASSSQIGGRIYNSPLHF. The nucleotide sequence is given as TGTGCCAGCAGCTCCCAAATTGGGGGGAGAATTTATAATTCACCCCTCCACTTT. The chain is assembled from TRBV5-5 and TRBJ1-6; 5 matching bases give a weak D call of TRBD1. V was cut back by 3 bases and J by 4 bases, leaving a gap of 20 bases between them. The germline V gene (reference sequence) yields SGHKS for CDR1 and YYEKEE for CDR2. The cysteine opens and the phenylalanine closes a CDR3 of 18 amino acids. The sequence is cut down to CDR3 DNA, 54 bases in frame from base 1.